This T cell receptor (beta chain) was recorded in a study of blood T cell repertoires in COVID-19. Assay used: immunoSEQ multiplex PCR; TCRdb lists only in-frame clones, some missing. The sample shows 150,000 to 180,000 clones, about 90% of them seen only once. The material sequenced was peripheral blood. This TCR was sampled from a man in his fifties with acute or convalescent COVID-19.

The DNA of the CDR3 is TGTGCCACCCGGGACTCGGGGGTCGGGTACAATGAGCAGTTCTTC. This translates into CATRDSGVGYNEQFF. The rearrangement joins TRBV10-3 to TRBJ2-1; D is perhaps TRBD2 (6 bases). The germline V gene has CDR1 ENHRY and CDR2 SYGVKD. V lost 10 bases, J lost 4 bases, and 20 bases lay in between. This CDR3 has 15 residues.